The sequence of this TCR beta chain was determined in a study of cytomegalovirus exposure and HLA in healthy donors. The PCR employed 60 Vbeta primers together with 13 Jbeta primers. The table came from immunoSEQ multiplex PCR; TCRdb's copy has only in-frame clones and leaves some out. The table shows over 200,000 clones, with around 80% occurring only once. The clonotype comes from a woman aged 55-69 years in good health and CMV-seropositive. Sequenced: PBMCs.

The CDR3 DNA is TGTGCCAGTAGGGATCCGCAGACAGGGGTTGTAACTAATGAAAAACTGTTTTTT. It codes for CASRDPQTGVVTNEKLFF. This chain joins TRBV19 and TRBJ1-4; 8 bases agree with TRBD1. V gave up 6 bases and J gave up 1 base; unmatched junction bases: 13. This CDR3 comprises 18 residues. Germline V lookup: CDR1 LNHDA, CDR2 SQIVND (reference sequence).